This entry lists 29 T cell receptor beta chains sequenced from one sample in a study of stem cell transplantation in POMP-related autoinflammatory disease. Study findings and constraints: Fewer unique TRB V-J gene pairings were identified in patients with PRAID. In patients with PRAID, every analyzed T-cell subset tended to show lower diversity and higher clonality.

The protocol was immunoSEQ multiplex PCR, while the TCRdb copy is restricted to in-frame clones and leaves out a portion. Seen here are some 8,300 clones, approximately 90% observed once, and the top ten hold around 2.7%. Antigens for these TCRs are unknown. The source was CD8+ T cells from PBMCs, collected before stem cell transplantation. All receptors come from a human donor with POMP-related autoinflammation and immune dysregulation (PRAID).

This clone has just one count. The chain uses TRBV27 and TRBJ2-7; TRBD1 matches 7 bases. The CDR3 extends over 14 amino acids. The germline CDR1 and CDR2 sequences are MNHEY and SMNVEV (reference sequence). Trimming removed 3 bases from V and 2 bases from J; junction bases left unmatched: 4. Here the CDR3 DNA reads TGTGCCAGCAGTTTCGGGACAGACCCCTACGAGCAGTACTTC. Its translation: CASSFGTDPYEQYF.

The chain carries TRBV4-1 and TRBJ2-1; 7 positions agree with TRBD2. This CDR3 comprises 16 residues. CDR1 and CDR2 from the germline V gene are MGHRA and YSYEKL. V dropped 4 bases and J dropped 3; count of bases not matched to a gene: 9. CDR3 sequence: CASSPLGDYRYNEQFF. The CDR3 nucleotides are TGCGCCAGCAGCCCATTGGGGGACTACCGCTACAATGAGCAGTTCTTC.

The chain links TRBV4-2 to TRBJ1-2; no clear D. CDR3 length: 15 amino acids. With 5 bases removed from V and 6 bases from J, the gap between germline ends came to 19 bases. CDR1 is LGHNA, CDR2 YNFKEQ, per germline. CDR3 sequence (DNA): TGTGCCAGCAGCTTAACGGCCAGGCCGATGGATGGCTACACCTTC. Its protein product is CASSLTARPMDGYTF.

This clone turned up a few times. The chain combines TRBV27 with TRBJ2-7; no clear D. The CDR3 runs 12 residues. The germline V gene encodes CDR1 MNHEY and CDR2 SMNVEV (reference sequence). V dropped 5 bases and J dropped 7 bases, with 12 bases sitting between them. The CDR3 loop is CASSPPGGEQYF. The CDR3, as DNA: TGTGCCAGCAGTCCGCCAGGTGGGGAGCAGTACTTC.

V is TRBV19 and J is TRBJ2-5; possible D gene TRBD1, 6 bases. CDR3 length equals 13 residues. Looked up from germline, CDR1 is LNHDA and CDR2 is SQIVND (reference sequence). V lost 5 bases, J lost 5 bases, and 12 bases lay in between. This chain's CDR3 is CASSAVRGETQYF. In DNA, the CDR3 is TGTGCCAGTAGTGCCGTGAGGGGGGAGACCCAGTACTTC.

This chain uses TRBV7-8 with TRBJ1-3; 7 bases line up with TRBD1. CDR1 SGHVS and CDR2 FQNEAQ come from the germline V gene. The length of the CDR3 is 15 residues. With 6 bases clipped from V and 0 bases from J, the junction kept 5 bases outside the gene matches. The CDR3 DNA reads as TGTGCCAGCAGACTGACAGGGAGCTCTGGAAACACCATATATTTT. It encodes CASRLTGSSGNTIYF.

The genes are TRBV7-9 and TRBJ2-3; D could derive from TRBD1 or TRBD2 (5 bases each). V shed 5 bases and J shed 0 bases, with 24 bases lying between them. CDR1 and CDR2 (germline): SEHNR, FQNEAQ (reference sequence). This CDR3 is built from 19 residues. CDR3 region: CASSMGPGLFDFSTDTQYF. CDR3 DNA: TGTGCCAGCAGCATGGGACCGGGTCTTTTTGATTTTAGCACAGATACGCAGTATTTT.

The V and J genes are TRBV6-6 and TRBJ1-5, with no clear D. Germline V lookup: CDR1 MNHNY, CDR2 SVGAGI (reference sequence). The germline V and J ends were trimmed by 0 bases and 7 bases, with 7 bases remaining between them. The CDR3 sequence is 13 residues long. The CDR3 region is CASSYSNSQPQHF. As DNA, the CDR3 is TGTGCCAGCAGTTACTCGAATAGCCAGCCCCAGCATTTT.

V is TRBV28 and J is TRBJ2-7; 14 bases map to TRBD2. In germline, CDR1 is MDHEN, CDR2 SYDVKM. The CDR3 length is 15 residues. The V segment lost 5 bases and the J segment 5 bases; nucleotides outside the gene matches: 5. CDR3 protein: CASSRTSGRKDEQYF. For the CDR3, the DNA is TGTGCCAGCAGTCGGACTAGCGGGAGGAAGGACGAGCAGTACTTC.

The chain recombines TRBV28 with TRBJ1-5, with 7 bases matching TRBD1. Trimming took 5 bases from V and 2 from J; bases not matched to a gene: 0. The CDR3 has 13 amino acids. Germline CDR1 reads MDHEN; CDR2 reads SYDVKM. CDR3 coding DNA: TGTGCCAGCAGTGGGACAGGCAATCAGCCCCAGCATTTT. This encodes CASSGTGNQPQHF.

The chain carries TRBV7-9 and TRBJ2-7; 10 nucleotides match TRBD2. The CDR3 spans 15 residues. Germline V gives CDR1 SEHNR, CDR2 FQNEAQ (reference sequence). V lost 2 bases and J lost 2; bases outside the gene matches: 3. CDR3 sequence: CASSLSGRETYEQYF. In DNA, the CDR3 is TGTGCCAGCAGCTTAAGCGGGAGGGAGACCTACGAGCAGTACTTC.

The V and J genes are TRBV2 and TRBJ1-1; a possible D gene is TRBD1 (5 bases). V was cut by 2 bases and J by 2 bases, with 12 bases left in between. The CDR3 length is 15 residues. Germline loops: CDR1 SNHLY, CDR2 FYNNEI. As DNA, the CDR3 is TGTGCCAGCAGTGAACTCCCAGGGACCAACACTGAAGCTTTCTTT. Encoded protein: CASSELPGTNTEAFF.

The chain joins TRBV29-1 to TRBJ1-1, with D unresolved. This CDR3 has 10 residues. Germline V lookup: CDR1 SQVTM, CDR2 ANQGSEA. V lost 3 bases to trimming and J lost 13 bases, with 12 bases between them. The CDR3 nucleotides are TGCAGCGTTGATGACGCTTATGATTTCTTT. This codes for CSVDDAYDFF.

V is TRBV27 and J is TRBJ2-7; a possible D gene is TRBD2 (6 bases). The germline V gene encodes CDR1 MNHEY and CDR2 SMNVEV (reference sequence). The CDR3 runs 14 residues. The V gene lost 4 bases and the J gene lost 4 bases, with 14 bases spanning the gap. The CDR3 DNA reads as TGTGCCAGCAGTTCAACCAAGGGGAGGTACGAGCAGTACTTC. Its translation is CASSSTKGRYEQYF.

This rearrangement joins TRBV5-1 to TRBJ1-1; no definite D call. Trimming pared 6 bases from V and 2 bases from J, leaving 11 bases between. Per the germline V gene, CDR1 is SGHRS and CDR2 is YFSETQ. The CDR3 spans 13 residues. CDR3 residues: CASKGVDNTEAFF. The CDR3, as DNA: TGCGCCAGCAAGGGAGTGGACAACACTGAAGCTTTCTTT. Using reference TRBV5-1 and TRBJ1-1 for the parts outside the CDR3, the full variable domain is KAGVTQTPRYLIKTRGQQVTLSCSPISGHRSVSWYQQTPGQGLQFLFEYFSETQRNKGNFPGRFSGRQFSNSRSEMNVSTLELGDSALYLCASKGVDNTEAFFGQGTRLTVV.

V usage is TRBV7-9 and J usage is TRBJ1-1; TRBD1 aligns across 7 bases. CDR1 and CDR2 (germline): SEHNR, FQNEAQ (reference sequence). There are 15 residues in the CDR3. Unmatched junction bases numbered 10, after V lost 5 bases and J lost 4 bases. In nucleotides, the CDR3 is TGTGCCAGCAGCCCTCGGACAGGTGACATCACTGAAGCTTTCTTT. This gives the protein CASSPRTGDITEAFF.

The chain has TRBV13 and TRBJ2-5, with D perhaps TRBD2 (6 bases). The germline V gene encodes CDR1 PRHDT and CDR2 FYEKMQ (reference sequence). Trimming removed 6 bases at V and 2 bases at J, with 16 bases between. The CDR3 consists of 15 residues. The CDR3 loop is CASSFPGALQETQYF. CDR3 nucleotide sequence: TGTGCCAGCAGTTTTCCGGGAGCTCTACAAGAGACCCAGTACTTC.

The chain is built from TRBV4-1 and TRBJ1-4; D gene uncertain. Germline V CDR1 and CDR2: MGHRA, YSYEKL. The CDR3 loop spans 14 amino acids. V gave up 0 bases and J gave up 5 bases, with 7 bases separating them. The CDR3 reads CASSQDLHNEKLFF. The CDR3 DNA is TGCGCCAGCAGCCAAGATCTACACAATGAAAAACTGTTTTTT.

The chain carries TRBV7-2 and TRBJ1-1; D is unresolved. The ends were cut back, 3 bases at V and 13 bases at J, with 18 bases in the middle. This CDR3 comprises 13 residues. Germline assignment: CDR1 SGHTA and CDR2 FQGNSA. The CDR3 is CASSFYLNSGGFF. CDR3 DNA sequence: TGTGCCAGCAGCTTCTACTTAAACAGTGGAGGTTTCTTT.

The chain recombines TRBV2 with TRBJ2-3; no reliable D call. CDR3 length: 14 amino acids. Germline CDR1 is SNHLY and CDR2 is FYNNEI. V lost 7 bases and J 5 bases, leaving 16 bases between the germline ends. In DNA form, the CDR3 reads TGTGCCAGCATCAATAGACTGAGCGAAGATACGCAGTATTTT. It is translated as CASINRLSEDTQYF.

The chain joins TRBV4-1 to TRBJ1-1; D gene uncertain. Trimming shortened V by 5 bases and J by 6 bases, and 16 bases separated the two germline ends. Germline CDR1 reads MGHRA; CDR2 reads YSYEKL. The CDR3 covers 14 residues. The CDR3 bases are TGCGCCAGCAGCTCAAGAGGCGGCCCCTCTGAAGCTTTCTTT. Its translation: CASSSRGGPSEAFF.

CDR3 bases: TGTGCCAGCAGCTTAGGACTAGCGGACAATGAGCAGTTCTTC. Translation gives CASSLGLADNEQFF. The genes are TRBV7-9 and TRBJ2-1; 9 bases align to TRBD2. CDR3 length: 14 residues. Germline V gives CDR1 SEHNR, CDR2 FQNEAQ (reference sequence). The J segment lost 5 bases and the V segment lost 1 base, leaving 0 bases of the junction unmatched.

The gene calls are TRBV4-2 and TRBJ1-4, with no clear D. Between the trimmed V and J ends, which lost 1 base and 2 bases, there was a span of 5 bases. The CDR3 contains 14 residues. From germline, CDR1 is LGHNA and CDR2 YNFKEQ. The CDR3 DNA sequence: TGTGCCAGCAGCCAAGGGCAGACTAATGAAAAACTGTTTTTT. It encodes CASSQGQTNEKLFF.

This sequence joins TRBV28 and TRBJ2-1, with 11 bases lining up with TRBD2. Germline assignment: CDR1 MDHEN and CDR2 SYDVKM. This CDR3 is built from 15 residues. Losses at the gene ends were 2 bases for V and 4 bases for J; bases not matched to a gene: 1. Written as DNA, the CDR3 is TGTGCCAGCAGTTTAATAGCGGGAGGGTACAATGAGCAGTTCTTC. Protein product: CASSLIAGGYNEQFF.

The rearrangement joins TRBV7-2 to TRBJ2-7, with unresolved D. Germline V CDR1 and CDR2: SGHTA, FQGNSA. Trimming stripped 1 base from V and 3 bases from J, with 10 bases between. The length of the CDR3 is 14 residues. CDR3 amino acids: CASSLGASGYEQYF. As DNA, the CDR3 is TGTGCCAGCAGCTTAGGGGCATCGGGCTACGAGCAGTACTTC.

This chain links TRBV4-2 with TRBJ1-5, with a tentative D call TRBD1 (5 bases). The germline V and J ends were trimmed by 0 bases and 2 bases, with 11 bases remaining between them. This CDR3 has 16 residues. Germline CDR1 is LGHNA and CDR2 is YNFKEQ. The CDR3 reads CASSQEWGEGNQPQHF. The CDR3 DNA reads TGTGCCAGCAGCCAAGAATGGGGGGAGGGCAATCAGCCCCAGCATTTT.

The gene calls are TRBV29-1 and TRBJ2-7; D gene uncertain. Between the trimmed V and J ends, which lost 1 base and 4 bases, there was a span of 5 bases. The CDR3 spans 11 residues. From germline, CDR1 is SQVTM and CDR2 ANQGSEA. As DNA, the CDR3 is TGCAGCGTTGAAGGGAGATACGAGCAGTACTTC. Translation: CSVEGRYEQYF.

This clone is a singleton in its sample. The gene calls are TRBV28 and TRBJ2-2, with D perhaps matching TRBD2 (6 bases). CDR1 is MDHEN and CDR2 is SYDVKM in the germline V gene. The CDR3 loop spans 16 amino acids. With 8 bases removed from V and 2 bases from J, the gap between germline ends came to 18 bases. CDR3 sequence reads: CASLSGERVNTGELFF. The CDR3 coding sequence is TGTGCCAGCTTATCGGGGGAGAGAGTCAACACCGGGGAGCTGTTTTTT.

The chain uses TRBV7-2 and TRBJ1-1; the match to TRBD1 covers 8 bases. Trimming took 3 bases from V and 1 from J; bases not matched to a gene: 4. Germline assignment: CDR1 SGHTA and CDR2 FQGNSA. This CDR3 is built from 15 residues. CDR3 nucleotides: TGTGCCAGCAGCTTCGTCGGGACAGGGAACACTGAAGCTTTCTTT. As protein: CASSFVGTGNTEAFF. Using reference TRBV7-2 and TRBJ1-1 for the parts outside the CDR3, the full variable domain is GAGVSQSPSNKVTEKGKDVELRCDPISGHTALYWYRQSLGQGLEFLIYFQGNSAPDKSGLPSDRFSAERTGGSVSTLTIQRTQQEDSAVYLCASSFVGTGNTEAFFGQGTRLTVV.